The sequence of this TCR beta chain was determined in a study of T cell responses to AZD1222 COVID-19 vaccine. Study information: Researchers grouped second doses given at about 4 or about 12 weeks into one pool.

The study's findings and limits: Baseline seropositives among AZD1222 recipients totaled only five or six. Donors in the cohort were predominantly white British and more often female, and clonal diversity was possibly underestimated. Repertoires were obtained solely post-peak T cell response.

The germline V and J ends were trimmed by 3 bases and 0 bases, with 2 bases remaining between them. Germline V gene data show CDR1 as MGHRA and CDR2 as YSYEKL. The CDR3 loop spans 12 amino acids. TCRdb keeps only in-frame clones here, not all; method: immunoSEQ multiplex PCR. The sample lists approximately 130,000 clones; over 90% were seen once. Concerning this clone itself: Its antigen remains unidentified.

This clonotype was obtained from an adult in good health. This material consisted of peripheral blood, taken on day 0 of AZD1222 vaccination. V and J are TRBV4-1 and TRBJ1-1, with D unclear. CDR3 nucleotides: TGCGCCAGCAGCCAGCTGAACACTGAAGCTTTCTTT. Its translation is CASSQLNTEAFF.